The entry that follows covers one T cell receptor (beta chain) sequence. This clonotype has a single count. The antigen this receptor binds is unknown. No per-base quality is available; no much larger clone lies one base away. One read gives only weak evidence. The record originates from a study of human T cells and chemical hapten exposure (dated by TCRdb to the early 2020s). For the study in its entirety: For sensitization, 2% DPC in acetone was applied to a 2 cm by 2 cm area of upper inner arm skin. The libraries were sequenced as a pool, and the TCR yield per sample differed mostly because of small variations in library volumes within the pool. Patients additionally received weekly therapeutic DPC doses to the scalp throughout the roughly 26-week study period. Peripheral blood TCR repertoire changes were tracked in vivo in alopecia patients during primary and secondary sensitization to the hapten diphenylcyclopropenone (DPC). Twenty-nine alopecia patients provided blood for TCR sequencing at one to four time points (pre-sensitization, 2, 6 and 24 weeks). Alopecia areata with under or over 50% scalp involvement, alopecia totalis and alopecia universalis were represented in the patient cohort, which was mostly female. Patient blood was sampled pre-sensitization (week 0) and at 2, 6 and about 24 weeks after DPC sensitization. Patch testing on the upper back used Finn chambers containing 0.01% DPC, with scoring done after 6 days according to International Contact Dermatitis Research Group standards. On the study overall, not on this receptor specifically: DPC sensitization did not change how many TCRs were above 1 in 1000 frequency, and no evidence was found of alterations in global repertoire structure. Repeated subsampling changed both the strength of the expansion versus patch-test correlation and the threshold at which that correlation became significant. The number of PT1 expanded TCRs positively correlated with patch test score, significant at thresholds 8, 16 and 32 but not 4. Alopecia, a presumed autoimmune disease, was present in all patients, so the immune response of the patients might differ from that of healthy individuals. Expanded TCRs formed significantly more large CDR3 similarity clusters than pre-sensitization or healthy control sets, consistent with antigen-driven responses.

What this sample's time point label stands for: pre-sensitization, week 0. The sample's treatment or condition label, decoded: therapeutic diphenylcyclopropenone sensitization with weekly scalp DPC. At every patch-test visit, the blood draw took place before the patch test was put on. Eligible patients were aged 18 to 70, diagnosed with alopecia, deemed suitable for DPC therapy, and excluded if pregnant. Total RNA was isolated from unfractionated whole blood collected in Tempus Blood RNA tubes. The CDR3, from cysteine to phenylalanine, totals 15 residues. The read is trimmed to its CDR3 DNA, 45 bases read in frame from base 1. CDR1 and CDR2, looked up from the germline V gene (reference sequence), are PRHDT and FYEKMQ. The V and J ends are trimmed by 5 bases and 3 bases, leaving 17 bases between them. Library creation used RACE. The listed sequencing device is NextSeq 500. Library preparation attached unique molecular identifiers to individual cDNA molecules for quantitative, reproducible TCR counting. For every blood RNA sample, sequencing covered both the TCR alpha and TCR beta chains. The authors' analysis ran thus. A median of about 87,000 TCRs per sample was observed, with a range of about 23,224 to 700,000. V, J and CDR3 annotation of the TCR reads was carried out using the Decombinator software suite. To make PS versus PT1 abundance plots, every sample was subsampled to the same number of TCRs (28,000). Expanded TCRs were defined as absent before sensitization and observed at least eight times at the 2-week time point. TCRdb reanalyzed the raw reads on its own, using fastp at Q25 for trimming and MiXCR for clone calling, and kept in-frame beta chains. Duplicate CDR3 protein sequences are folded into a single record with the most common DNA and genes. What appears here as the V and J calls and clone size reflects TCRdb's work, not the paper's. This sample gives approximately 370,000 distinct CDR3 sequences in total; about 5.4% of them show up just once. The ten biggest clones cover about 8.7% of the sample.

The rearrangement combines TRBV13 with TRBJ2-7, with a tentative D gene TRBD2 over 6 matching bases. Sample: whole blood, taken in connection with sensitization to the hapten diphenylcyclopropenone (DPC). The clonotype originates from a woman aged 18-29 years with alopecia areata. Some clones in this sample may be carry-over from other donors' samples. CDR3 loop: CASSLGTSTRYEQYF. The nucleotide sequence is given as TGTGCCAGCAGCCTTGGGACTTCGACTCGCTACGAGCAGTACTTC.